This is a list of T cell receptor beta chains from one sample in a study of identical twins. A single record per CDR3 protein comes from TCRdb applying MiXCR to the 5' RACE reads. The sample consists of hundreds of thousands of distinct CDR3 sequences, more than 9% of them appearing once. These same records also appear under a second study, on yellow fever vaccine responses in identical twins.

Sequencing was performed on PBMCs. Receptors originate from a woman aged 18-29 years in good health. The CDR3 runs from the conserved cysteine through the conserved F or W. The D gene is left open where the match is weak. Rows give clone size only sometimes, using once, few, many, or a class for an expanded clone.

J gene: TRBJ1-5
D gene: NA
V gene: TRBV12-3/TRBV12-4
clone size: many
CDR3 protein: CASSLGAGSSNQPQHF
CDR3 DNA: TGTGCCAGCAGTTTAGGGGCAGGGTCTAGCAATCAGCCCCAGCATTTT

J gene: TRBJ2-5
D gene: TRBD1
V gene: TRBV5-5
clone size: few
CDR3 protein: CASSFRPGQGAGETQYF
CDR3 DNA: TGTGCCAGCAGCTTTCGACCGGGACAGGGGGCCGGGGAGACCCAGTACTTC

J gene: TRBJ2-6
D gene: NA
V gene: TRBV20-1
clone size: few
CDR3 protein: CSAQTGGPGANVLTF
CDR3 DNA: TGCAGTGCTCAAACCGGAGGGCCTGGGGCCAACGTCCTGACTTTC

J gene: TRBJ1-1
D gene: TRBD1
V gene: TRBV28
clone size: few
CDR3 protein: CASSSNRGKAFF
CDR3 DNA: TGTGCCAGCAGTTCCAACAGGGGGAAAGCTTTCTTT

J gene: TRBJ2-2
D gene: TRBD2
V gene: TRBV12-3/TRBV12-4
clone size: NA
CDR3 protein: CASSFWTSLNTGELFF
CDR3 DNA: TGTGCCAGCAGTTTTTGGACTAGCCTGAACACCGGGGAGCTGTTTTTT

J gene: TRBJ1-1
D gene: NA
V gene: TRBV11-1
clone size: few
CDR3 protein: CASSLAFTPRDTEAFF
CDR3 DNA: TGTGCCAGCAGCTTAGCGTTTACCCCGAGGGACACTGAAGCTTTCTTT

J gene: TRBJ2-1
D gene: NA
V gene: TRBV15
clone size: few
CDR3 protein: CATTGRFDNEQFF
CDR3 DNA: TGTGCCACCACGGGTAGGTTCGACAATGAGCAGTTCTTC

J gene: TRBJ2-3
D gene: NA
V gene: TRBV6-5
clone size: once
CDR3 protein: CASSYRRVSTDTQYF
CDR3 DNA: TGTGCCAGCAGTTACCGCAGGGTTAGCACAGATACGCAGTATTTT

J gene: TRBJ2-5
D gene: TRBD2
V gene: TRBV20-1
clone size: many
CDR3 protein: CSARIIGSSGPQETQYF
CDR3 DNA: TGCAGTGCTAGAATTATAGGGTCTAGCGGACCACAAGAGACCCAGTACTTC

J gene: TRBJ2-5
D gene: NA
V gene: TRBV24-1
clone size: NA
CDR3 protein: CATSDFGQQETQYF
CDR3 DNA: TGTGCCACCAGTGATTTTGGACAACAAGAGACCCAGTACTTC

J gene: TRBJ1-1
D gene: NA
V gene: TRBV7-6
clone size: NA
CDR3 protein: CASSSPEYGKKAFF
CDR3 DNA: TGTGCCAGCAGCTCTCCGGAGTACGGAAAAAAAGCTTTCTTT

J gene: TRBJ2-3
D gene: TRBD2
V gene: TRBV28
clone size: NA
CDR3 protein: CASLAGGDTQYF
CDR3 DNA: TGTGCCAGCCTAGCGGGGGGGGATACGCAGTATTTT

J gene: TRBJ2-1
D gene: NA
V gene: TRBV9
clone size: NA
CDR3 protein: CASSVGHRGSSYNEQFF
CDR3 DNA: TGTGCCAGCAGCGTAGGTCACCGAGGGAGCTCCTACAATGAGCAGTTCTTC

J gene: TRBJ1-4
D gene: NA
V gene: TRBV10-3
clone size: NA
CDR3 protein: CAIRAGSGNEKLFF
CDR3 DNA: TGTGCCATCAGAGCAGGGTCGGGGAATGAAAAACTGTTTTTT

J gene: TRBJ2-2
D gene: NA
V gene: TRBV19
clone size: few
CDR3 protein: CASSIGGRSWTGELFF
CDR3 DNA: TGTGCCAGTAGTATAGGGGGTAGATCATGGACCGGGGAGCTGTTTTTT

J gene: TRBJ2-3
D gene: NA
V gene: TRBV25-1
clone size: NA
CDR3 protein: CASSESSSAFTDTQYF
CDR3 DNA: TGTGCCAGCAGTGAATCCTCCAGCGCGTTCACAGATACGCAGTATTTT

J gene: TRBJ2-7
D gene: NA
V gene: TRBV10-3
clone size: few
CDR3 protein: CAISDSRDETSYEQYF
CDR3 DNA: TGTGCCATCAGTGATAGTCGGGACGAAACCTCCTACGAGCAGTACTTC

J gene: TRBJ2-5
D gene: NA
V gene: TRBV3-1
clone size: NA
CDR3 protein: CASSQGAGQETQYF
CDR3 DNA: TGTGCCAGCAGCCAGGGTGCTGGGCAGGAGACCCAGTACTTC

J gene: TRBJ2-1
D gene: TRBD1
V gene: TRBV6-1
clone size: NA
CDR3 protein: CASDRGNEQFF
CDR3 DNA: TGTGCCAGCGACAGGGGGAATGAGCAGTTCTTC

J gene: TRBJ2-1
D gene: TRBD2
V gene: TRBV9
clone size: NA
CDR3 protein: CASSASSGKNYNEQFF
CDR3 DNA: TGTGCCAGCAGCGCATCTAGCGGGAAGAATTACAATGAGCAGTTCTTC

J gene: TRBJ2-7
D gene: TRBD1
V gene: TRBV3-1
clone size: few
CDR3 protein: CASSRQGQSSYEQYF
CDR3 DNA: TGTGCCAGCAGCCGACAGGGCCAAAGCTCCTACGAGCAGTACTTC

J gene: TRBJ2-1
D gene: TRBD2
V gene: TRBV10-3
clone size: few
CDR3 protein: CAISLAGGLTNEQFF
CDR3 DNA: TGTGCCATCAGCTTAGCGGGAGGGCTTACGAATGAGCAGTTCTTC

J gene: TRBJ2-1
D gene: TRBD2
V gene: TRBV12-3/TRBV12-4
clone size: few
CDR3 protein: CASGLPVRLAGAEQFF
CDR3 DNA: TGTGCCAGCGGTCTGCCCGTGAGACTAGCGGGGGCTGAGCAGTTCTTC

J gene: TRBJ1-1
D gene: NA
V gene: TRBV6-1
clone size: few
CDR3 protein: CASSGGPSNTEAFF
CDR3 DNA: TGTGCCAGCTCGGGGGGCCCATCGAACACTGAAGCTTTCTTT

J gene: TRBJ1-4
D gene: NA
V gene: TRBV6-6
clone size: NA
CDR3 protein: CTSQEASEELFF
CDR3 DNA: TGTACCAGCCAAGAGGCGTCTGAAGAACTGTTTTTT

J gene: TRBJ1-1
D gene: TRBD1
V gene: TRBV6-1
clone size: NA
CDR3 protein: CASSPTGGFEAFF
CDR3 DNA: TGTGCCAGCAGTCCGACAGGGGGGTTTGAAGCTTTCTTT